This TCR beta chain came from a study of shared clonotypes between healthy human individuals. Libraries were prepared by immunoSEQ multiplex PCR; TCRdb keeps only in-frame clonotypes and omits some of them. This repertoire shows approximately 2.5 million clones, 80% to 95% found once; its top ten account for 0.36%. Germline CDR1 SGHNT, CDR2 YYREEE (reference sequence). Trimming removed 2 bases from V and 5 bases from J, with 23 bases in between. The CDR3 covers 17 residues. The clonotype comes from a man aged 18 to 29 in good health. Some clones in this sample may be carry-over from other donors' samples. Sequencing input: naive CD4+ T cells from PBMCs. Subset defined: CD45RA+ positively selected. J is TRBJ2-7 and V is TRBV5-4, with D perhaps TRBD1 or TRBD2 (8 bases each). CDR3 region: CASSFGISLAGQDEQYF. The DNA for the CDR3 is TGTGCCAGCAGCTTCGGCATATCTTTAGCGGGACAGGACGAGCAGTACTTC.